Following are 2 T cell receptor beta chains from one sample sequenced in a study of Graves' ophthalmopathy and Graves' hyperthyroidism. RNA served as the template for amplifying TCR beta CDR3 regions. First-round RT-PCR with HTBI primers preceded a second-round multiplex PCR. One entry per CDR3 protein results from TCRdb running MiXCR on the multiplex PCR reads. The sample holds around 40,000 distinct CDR3 sequences, roughly half seen once. Sequencing used peripheral blood. Receptor source: an adult man with Graves' ophthalmopathy.

A remark on this clonotype: Sequence at one end of the junction differs from germline and may be a read error. The V gene is TRBV29-1, the J gene TRBJ2-1, with 10 bases matching TRBD2. Germline V gives CDR1 SQVTM, CDR2 ANQGSEA. CDR3 length: 16 amino acids. In DNA form, the CDR3 reads TGTGCCTGGGAACTTCACCGAAGCGGGGGGGCCGATGAGCAGTTCTTC. This codes for CAWELHRSGGADEQFF.

This clonotype was observed at least ten times. The V call is TRBV14, the J call TRBJ1-6; D unclear. The CDR3 sequence is 15 residues long. Trimming cost V 3 bases and J 1 base, with 7 bases left between them. In germline, CDR1 is SGHDN, CDR2 FVKESK. CDR3 in DNA: TGTGCCAGCAGCCAGGACTGGTCCTATAATTCACCCCTCCACTTT. Translating it yields CASSQDWSYNSPLHF. The full variable domain, rest sourced from reference TRBV14 and TRBJ1-6, is EAGVTQFPSHSVIEKGQTVTLRCDPISGHDNLYWYRRVMGKEIKFLLHFVKESKQDESGMPNNRFLAERTGGTYSTLKVQPAELEDSGVYFCASSQDWSYNSPLHFGNGTRLTVT.